The 21 T cell receptor beta chains below come from one sample, sequenced in a study of blood T cell repertoires in COVID-19. Profiled with immunoSEQ multiplex PCR; TCRdb holds only in-frame clones, not every one. The top ten hold approximately 6.5% of the sample, which has around 94,000 clones, about 86% seen once. The sequencing input was peripheral blood. Every receptor here comes from a man in his 60s with acute or convalescent COVID-19.

The rearrangement uses TRBV7-9 and TRBJ2-1; 8 bases line up with TRBD2. After removal of 5 bases from V and 9 bases from J, the junction contained 18 bases not matched to a gene. The germline CDR1 and CDR2 sequences are SEHNR and FQNEAQ (reference sequence). The CDR3 loop spans 17 amino acids. CDR3 sequence: CASSRIPRRGATGEQFF. In nucleotides, the CDR3 is TGTGCCAGCAGCCGGATACCAAGGCGGGGGGCGACGGGTGAGCAGTTCTTC.

The chain links TRBV25-1 to TRBJ2-1, with 9 bases fitting TRBD1. Germline lookup yields CDR1 MGHDK and CDR2 SYGVNS. This CDR3 comprises 16 residues. V was pared by 1 base and J by 5 bases, with 6 bases of the junction left unmatched. The CDR3 spells CASSEWSGQGDNEQFF. CDR3 DNA sequence: TGTGCCAGCAGTGAATGGTCGGGACAGGGAGACAATGAGCAGTTCTTC.

This clone has just a few counts. The V gene is TRBV19, the J gene TRBJ1-1; D is perhaps TRBD1 (6 bases). V was cut by 1 base and J by 10 bases, with 10 bases left in between. The germline V gene has CDR1 LNHDA and CDR2 SQIVND (reference sequence). CDR3 length equals 12 residues. CDR3 DNA sequence: TGTGCCAGTAGTATAGCAGGGGTTGGAGCTTTCTTT. Amino acid sequence: CASSIAGVGAFF.

This clone turned up a few times. CDR3 in amino acids: CASSPTKAGPYGYTF. The CDR3 DNA sequence: TGTGCCAGCAGCCCTACTAAGGCTGGTCCCTATGGCTACACCTTC. The V call is TRBV11-2, the J call TRBJ1-2; D ambiguous. CDR1 is SGHAT and CDR2 is FQNNGV in the germline V gene. Trimming shortened V by 5 bases and J by 4 bases, and 17 bases separated the two germline ends. This CDR3 has 15 residues.

V and J are TRBV10-3 and TRBJ1-5, with 9 nucleotides matching TRBD1. V was pared by 3 bases and J by 7 bases, with 4 bases of the junction left unmatched. CDR3 size: 14 residues. Germline CDR1 ENHRY, CDR2 SYGVKD. The CDR3 bases are TGTGCCATCAGTGAACAGGGGGCTGGACAGCCCCAGCATTTT. Amino acid sequence: CAISEQGAGQPQHF.

The chain joins TRBV28 to TRBJ2-3; 12 bases agree with TRBD2. The germline V gene has CDR1 MDHEN and CDR2 SYDVKM. After removal of 7 bases from V and 5 bases from J, the junction contained 10 bases not matched to a gene. The CDR3 consists of 16 residues. CDR3 in DNA: TGTGCCAGCACCCCACTAGCGGGGGGCGGTATAGATACGCAGTATTTT. It codes for CASTPLAGGGIDTQYF.

This sequence joins TRBV30 and TRBJ1-5; D perhaps matches TRBD1 (6 bases). The CDR3 consists of 14 residues. Trimming took off 3 bases at V and 0 bases at J, with 9 bases between the two ends. Germline CDR1 is GTSNPN and CDR2 is SVGIG (reference sequence). CDR3 sequence reads: CAWSWTASNQPQHF. The CDR3 coding sequence is TGTGCCTGGAGCTGGACAGCTAGCAATCAGCCCCAGCATTTT.

The rearrangement uses TRBV28 and TRBJ1-1, with TRBD1 as a possible D gene (6 bases). The CDR3 extends over 12 amino acids. The ends were cut back, 6 bases at V and 5 bases at J, with 10 bases in the middle. CDR1 is MDHEN, CDR2 SYDVKM, per germline. The CDR3 region is CASRGGRTEAFF. The DNA of the CDR3 is TGTGCCAGCAGGGGGGGGCGAACTGAAGCTTTCTTT.

The CDR3 spells CASSEGQLDTGELFF. The CDR3 region has the DNA TGTGCCAGCAGTGAGGGACAGTTGGACACCGGGGAGCTGTTTTTT. The chain has TRBV2 and TRBJ2-2; 7 nucleotides agree with TRBD1. Germline V gives CDR1 SNHLY, CDR2 FYNNEI. CDR3 length: 15 amino acids. Trimming took 3 bases from V and 3 from J; bases not matched to a gene: 4.

The chain combines TRBV7-8 with TRBJ2-1, with D possibly being TRBD2 (5 bases). Germline-derived CDR1 and CDR2 are SGHVS and FQNEAQ. This CDR3 has 16 residues. V lost 5 bases and J 2 bases, leaving 16 bases between the germline ends. The DNA of the CDR3 is TGTGCCAGCAGCCCCGGACTCGTAGGGACCTACAATGAGCAGTTCTTC. This codes for CASSPGLVGTYNEQFF.

CDR3 region: CASGQGDEQYF. The CDR3 region has the DNA TGTGCCTCGGGACAGGGCGACGAGCAGTACTTC. V is TRBV30 and J is TRBJ2-7, with 9 bases matching TRBD1. CDR1 GTSNPN and CDR2 SVGIG come from the germline V gene (reference sequence). The CDR3 totals 11 residues. Germline trimming cut 7 bases from V and 5 bases from J; bases unmatched to any gene: 3.

This chain joins TRBV6-5 and TRBJ1-1, with D hard to call. The CDR3 loop spans 13 amino acids. Germline lookup yields CDR1 MNHEY and CDR2 SVGAGI. Between the trimmed V and J ends, which lost 4 bases and 0 bases, there was a span of 6 bases. This CDR3 is CASSLQLNTEAFF. The CDR3, as DNA: TGTGCCAGCAGTTTACAGCTGAACACTGAAGCTTTCTTT.

The rearrangement joins TRBV6-2 or TRBV6-3 to TRBJ2-5, with D possibly matching TRBD1 (6 bases). The germline V and J ends were trimmed by 3 bases and 4 bases, with 12 bases remaining between them. In germline, CDR1 is MNHEY, CDR2 SVGEGT. The CDR3 runs 14 residues. This CDR3 is CASSYGGRIETQYF. The CDR3 DNA reads as TGTGCCAGCAGTTATGGGGGCCGGATAGAGACCCAGTACTTC.

The chain links TRBV5-6 to TRBJ1-1; TRBD1 agrees at 8 bases. V shed 3 bases, J shed 6 bases, and the junction held 16 bases outside the gene matches. This CDR3 is built from 17 residues. Germline assignment: CDR1 SGHDT and CDR2 YYEEEE. The CDR3 coding sequence is TGTGCCAGCAGCTCCGACAGGGGAAGGGTTGGTAGCTCTGAAGCTTTCTTT. Residues: CASSSDRGRVGSSEAFF.

The chain carries TRBV7-7 and TRBJ2-1; D gene uncertain. Trimming took 5 bases from V and 2 from J, leaving 16 bases between them. The germline CDR1 and CDR2 sequences are SSHAT and FNYEAQ (reference sequence). This CDR3 is built from 16 residues. Here the CDR3 DNA reads TGTGCCAGCAGCCCCCACAGTACCGGTCCCTACAATGAGCAGTTCTTC. Its translation: CASSPHSTGPYNEQFF.

The rearrangement joins TRBV19 to TRBJ2-7; 8 positions match TRBD1. V gave up 5 bases and J gave up 0 bases; unmatched junction bases: 6. The CDR3 loop spans 15 amino acids. Germline V lookup: CDR1 LNHDA, CDR2 SQIVND (reference sequence). The CDR3 bases are TGTGCCAGTAGTCCAACAGGGGGAACCTCCTACGAGCAGTACTTC. Protein sequence: CASSPTGGTSYEQYF.

The DNA for the CDR3 is TGTGCCAGCAGTCTGAGGACTAGCGGGGGGGGAAGCACCGGGGAGCTGTTTTTT. It yields the protein CASSLRTSGGGSTGELFF. The J gene is TRBJ2-2, the V gene TRBV2; 15 nucleotides match TRBD2. With 5 bases clipped from V and 4 bases from J, the junction kept 8 bases outside the gene matches. The CDR3 is 18 amino acids. Looked up from germline, CDR1 is SNHLY and CDR2 is FYNNEI.

This clone was detected once. The V and J genes are TRBV19 and TRBJ2-7, with 13 bases matching TRBD2. V was pared by 3 bases and J by 5 bases, with 1 base of the junction left unmatched. CDR3 length equals 14 residues. From germline, CDR1 is LNHDA and CDR2 SQIVND (reference sequence). CDR3 nucleotides: TGTGCCAGTAGTATCGGGACTAGCGGGGACGAGCAGTACTTC. Amino acids: CASSIGTSGDEQYF.

The chain carries TRBV24-1 and TRBJ2-1; 9 positions agree with TRBD1. Looked up from germline, CDR1 is KGHDR and CDR2 is SFDVKD. Trimming took 2 bases from V and 9 from J; bases not matched to a gene: 13. The CDR3 length is 17 residues. This CDR3 is CATSDSLLSGTGSEQFF. The CDR3 DNA is TGTGCCACCAGTGATTCGCTTCTATCCGGGACAGGGTCTGAGCAGTTCTTC.

This chain uses TRBV5-5 with TRBJ2-7; 9 nucleotides align to TRBD1. The trim removed 2 bases at V and 5 bases at J, leaving 8 bases unmatched. The CDR3 has 15 residues. Germline V gene sequence: CDR1 SGHKS, CDR2 YYEKEE (reference sequence). CDR3 amino acids: CASSFITGGRNEQYF. CDR3 in DNA: TGTGCCAGCAGCTTTATCACAGGGGGCCGGAACGAGCAGTACTTC.

V usage is TRBV15 and J usage is TRBJ1-2; maybe TRBD1 (5 bases). The CDR3 has 14 amino acids. Trimming left V 0 bases short and J 4 bases short, with 9 bases between. From germline, CDR1 is LNHNV and CDR2 YYDKDF (reference sequence). CDR3: CATSRDQGRYGYTF. The CDR3 DNA is TGTGCCACCAGCAGAGATCAGGGCCGCTATGGCTACACCTTC. The variable domain in full, completed from reference TRBV15 and TRBJ1-2, reads DAMVIQNPRYQVTQFGKPVTLSCSQTLNHNVMYWYQQKSSQAPKLLFHYYDKDFNNEADTPDNFQSRRPNTSFCFLDIRSPGLGDTAMYLCATSRDQGRYGYTFGSGTRLTVV.